This T cell receptor beta chain is from a study of Tregs in tolerant kidney transplant recipients. Related graft donors supplied nonmyeloablative bone marrow transplants, and mixed chimerism was transient. Repertoires were generated with immunoSEQ multiplex PCR, while TCRdb's copy carries only in-frame clones and drops some. This listing includes roughly 5,300 clones. As concerns this clone: At one end, the junction sequence differs from germline, possibly due to a read error. The read terminates 3 residues before the CDR3 end, so the remaining end is supplied by the germline J gene. At the DNA level, this CDR3 is encoded by other sequences in the same sample as well.

Germline V gives CDR1 KGHSH, CDR2 LQKENI. There are 16 residues in the CDR3. V is TRBV18 and J is TRBJ2-7; 7 positions match TRBD1. The starting material was CD4+ T cells from blood (PBMCs), obtained less than 15 months after the transplant. The sequence came from a human patient who received a combined kidney and bone marrow transplant. The T cells may come from the graft donor. The sequenced part of the CDR3 DNA is TGCGCCAGCTCAACGAAGACAGGGAAGATCGGGGACGAG. It is translated as CASSTKTGKIGDE. The complete CDR3 sequence is CASSTKTGKIGDEQYF.